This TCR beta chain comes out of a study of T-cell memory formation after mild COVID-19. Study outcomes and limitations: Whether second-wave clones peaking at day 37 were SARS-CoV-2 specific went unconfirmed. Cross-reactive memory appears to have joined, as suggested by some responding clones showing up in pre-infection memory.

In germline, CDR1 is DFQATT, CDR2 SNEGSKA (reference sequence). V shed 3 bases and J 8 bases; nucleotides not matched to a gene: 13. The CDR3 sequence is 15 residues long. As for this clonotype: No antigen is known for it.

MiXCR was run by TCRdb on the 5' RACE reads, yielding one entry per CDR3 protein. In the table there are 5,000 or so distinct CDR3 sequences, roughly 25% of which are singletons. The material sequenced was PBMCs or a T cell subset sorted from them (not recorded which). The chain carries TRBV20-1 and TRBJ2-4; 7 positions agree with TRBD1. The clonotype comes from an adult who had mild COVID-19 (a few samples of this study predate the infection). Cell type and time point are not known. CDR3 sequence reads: CSASTLGPQGDIQYF. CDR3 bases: TGCAGTGCTAGCACCCTGGGACCCCAGGGGGACATTCAGTACTTC.